This is a list of T cell receptor beta chains from one sample in a study of beta chain features in type 1 diabetes. This table comes from immunoSEQ multiplex PCR, and its TCRdb copy is limited to in-frame clones, with some not included. The sample holds about 190,000 clones, approximately 8% seen once. The sequencing sample was made of central memory CD4+ T cells from blood. These receptors all stem from a man between 18 and 35 years old with type 1 diabetes. Each CDR3 is given with its conserved first and last residue. The D gene is left open where the match is weak. Clone sizes are given selectively: once, few, many, or a class where the clone is expanded.

clone_size j_call v_call d_call cdr3_nt cdr3_aa
few TRBJ1-1 TRBV2 NA TGTGGAGGCAGCCGTTACACTGAAGCTTTCTTT CGGSRYTEAFF
few TRBJ2-7 TRBV27 TRBD2 TGTGCCAGCATTTCCCGGACTAGCGGGTTTTCTATCTCCTACGAGCAGTACTTC CASISRTSGFSISYEQYF
NA TRBJ2-1 TRBV4-3 NA TGCGCCAGCAGCCAAGATTATTGGGGAGGCTACAATGAGCAGTTCTTC CASSQDYWGGYNEQFF
NA TRBJ1-3 TRBV5-4 TRBD1 TGTGCCAGCAGCTCGACAGGGGGCTCTGGAAACACCATATATTTT CASSSTGGSGNTIYF
few TRBJ1-6 TRBV7-2 NA TGTGCCAGCAGCTTAGTTGGAATTTCCAGGGCGTCTAATTCACCCCTCCACTTT CASSLVGISRASNSPLHF
many TRBJ2-5 TRBV7-9 TRBD2 TGTGCCAGCAGCTTAGGAGGGTCGGGGGGAGAGACCCAGTACTTC CASSLGGSGGETQYF
few TRBJ2-1 TRBV11-2 TRBD2 TGTGCCAGCAGCGCCCGACTAGCGGGGGTATTCAATGAGCAGTTCTTC CASSARLAGVFNEQFF
once TRBJ1-3 TRBV2 NA TGTGCCAGCAGGGACACTGGAAACACCATATATTTT CASRDTGNTIYF
NA TRBJ2-2 TRBV5-1 TRBD2 TGCGCCAGCAGCTTGAACCGGGAGGGCCCCGGGGAGCTGTTTTTT CASSLNREGPGELFF
NA TRBJ1-2 TRBV30 NA TGTGCCTGGATTACAGGGTACGGCTACACCTTC CAWITGYGYTF